A single sample gave rise to the 4 T cell receptor beta chains below, sequenced in a study of blood T cell repertoires in COVID-19. The data were produced by immunoSEQ multiplex PCR, yet TCRdb's version contains in-frame clones alone and is incomplete. The sample has 90,000 to 130,000 clones, about two thirds seen once. The sequenced sample was peripheral blood. These receptors came from a woman between 35 and 50 years old with acute or convalescent COVID-19.

This clone was counted a single time. The genes are TRBV19 and TRBJ2-2, with D perhaps TRBD2 (5 bases). Trimming cost V 7 bases and J 7 bases, with 13 bases left between them. CDR3 size: 13 residues. Germline CDR1 reads LNHDA; CDR2 reads SQIVND (reference sequence). The CDR3 reads CASIGRGYGELFF. CDR3 coding DNA: TGTGCCAGTATTGGAAGAGGGTACGGGGAGCTGTTTTTT.

This clone was recorded a few times. The chain uses TRBV28 and TRBJ1-5; D gene unclear. The CDR3 is 14 amino acids. CDR1 is MDHEN and CDR2 is SYDVKM in the germline V gene. Trimming removed 2 bases from V and 9 bases from J, with 14 bases in between. The CDR3 is CASSLVQVNMPQHF. The DNA of the CDR3 is TGTGCCAGCAGTTTAGTCCAGGTAAACATGCCCCAGCATTTT.

Points on this clone: This sample also contains other DNA sequences that code for the same CDR3. The rearrangement uses TRBV7-9 and TRBJ2-3; 15 nucleotides match TRBD2. The junction had 4 bases not matched to a gene; V was cut back by 4 bases and J by 5 bases. The CDR3 is 16 residues long. Looked up from germline, CDR1 is SEHNR and CDR2 is FQNEAQ (reference sequence). The CDR3 sequence: CASSYGLAGGQDTQYF. In nucleotides, the CDR3 is TGTGCCAGCAGCTACGGACTAGCGGGGGGGCAAGATACGCAGTATTTT.

The rearrangement uses TRBV3-1 (or the pseudogene TRBV3-2) and TRBJ2-2; D possibly corresponds to TRBD2 (7 bases). The CDR3 totals 14 residues. Germline CDR1 and CDR2: LGHDT and YNNKEL (reference sequence). V was shortened by 3 bases and J by 7 bases, with 12 bases between the two germline ends. CDR3 sequence reads: CASSHRGADGELFF. The CDR3 DNA sequence: TGTGCCAGCAGCCACCGGGGGGCGGACGGGGAGCTGTTTTTT.